One sample yielded the 24 T cell receptor beta chains listed below, sequenced in a study of T cells after yellow fever vaccination (dated 2019 in TCRdb). The treatment or condition label of this sample denotes: live attenuated yellow fever vaccine strain. The method was 5' RACE. TCRdb lists the instrument as Illumina NovaSeq 6000. The raw public reads went through TCRdb reprocessing: fastp at Q25, MiXCR clone calling, in-frame beta chains kept. CDR3 protein sequences are deduplicated, and each keeps its most common genes and DNA. The sample profile shows about 320,000 distinct CDR3 sequences; around 4.5% of them were found once. The ten largest clones capture 19% of the sample. Sequencing used PBMCs, obtained 15 days after the yellow fever booster vaccination. These receptors originate from a man younger than 30 who received the YFV17D yellow fever vaccine.

The chain recombines TRBV7-9 with TRBJ2-2, with D perhaps TRBD1 or TRBD2 (5 bases each). V lost 4 bases and J 3 bases, leaving 18 bases between the germline ends. This CDR3 comprises 17 residues. Germline V gene sequence: CDR1 SEHNR, CDR2 FQNEAQ (reference sequence). CDR3 protein: CASSSSGPNLDTGELFF. Here the CDR3 DNA reads TGTGCCAGCAGCTCTTCGGGACCCAATCTCGACACCGGGGAGCTGTTTTTT. The full variable domain, in which reference TRBV7-9 and TRBJ2-2 provide the parts outside the CDR3, is DTGVSQNPRHKITKRGQNVTFRCDPISEHNRLYWYRQTLGQGPEFLTYFQNEAQLEKSRLLSDRFSAERPKGSFSTLEIQRTEQGDSAMYLCASSSSGPNLDTGELFFGEGSRLTVL.

This clonotype showed up just a few times. The chain recombines TRBV20-1 with TRBJ1-2; the D is unclear. The CDR3 length is 13 residues. Per germline, CDR1 DFQATT and CDR2 SNEGSKA (reference sequence). Trimming cost V 0 bases and J 5 bases, with 10 bases left between them. CDR3 loop: CSARDLGLYGYTF. CDR3 bases: TGCAGTGCTAGAGATCTCGGGTTGTATGGCTACACCTTC.

In its sample, this clonotype was seen many times. This chain joins TRBV28 and TRBJ1-5, with 8 bases lining up with TRBD1. Germline loops: CDR1 MDHEN, CDR2 SYDVKM. With V trimmed by 6 bases and J by 2 bases, 9 bases remained unmatched. The CDR3 spans 16 residues. CDR3 bases: TGTGCCAGCAGCCAACCCACGACAGGGGGCAATCAGCCCCAGCATTTT. It codes for CASSQPTTGGNQPQHF.

The table lists this clonotype with a few counts. The V gene is TRBV4-2, the J gene TRBJ2-2; 7 bases line up with TRBD1. Germline loops: CDR1 LGHNA, CDR2 YNFKEQ. J gave up 0 bases and V 1 base, and 2 bases lay outside the gene matches. The CDR3 is made up of 16 amino acids. The CDR3 nucleotides are TGTGCCAGCAGCCAAGGACAGGGACCGAACACCGGGGAGCTGTTTTTT. It is translated as CASSQGQGPNTGELFF.

This clonotype was counted a few times. The chain is built from TRBV5-5 and TRBJ2-5; D not certain. V was shortened by 3 bases and J by 5 bases, with 14 bases between the two germline ends. Germline-derived CDR1 and CDR2 are SGHKS and YYEKEE (reference sequence). This CDR3 region has 14 residues. CDR3 loop: CASSSSTYSETQYF. In DNA form, the CDR3 reads TGTGCCAGCAGCTCCTCGACATATTCGGAGACCCAGTACTTC.

The sample holds many counts of this clonotype. The CDR3 loop reads CASSSDAFSYNSPLHF. The CDR3 coding sequence is TGTGCCAGCAGTTCGGACGCCTTCTCCTATAATTCACCCCTCCACTTT. This sequence joins TRBV6-5 and TRBJ1-6; D is unresolved. The CDR3 is 16 amino acids. V was pared by 4 bases and J by 0 bases, with 10 bases between. Germline V lookup: CDR1 MNHEY, CDR2 SVGAGI.

The V gene is TRBV20-1, the J gene TRBJ2-2, with D possibly being TRBD2 (6 bases). Trimming took 3 bases from V and 6 from J, leaving 20 bases between them. The CDR3 is 16 amino acids. CDR1 and CDR2 from the germline V gene are DFQATT and SNEGSKA (reference sequence). CDR3 sequence (DNA): TGCAGTGCTAGTAGGATGGGGGGAAGAGAGTCCGGGGAGCTGTTTTTT. This sequence encodes CSASRMGGRESGELFF.

This chain connects TRBV20-1 to TRBJ1-2; TRBD1 agrees at 7 bases. This CDR3 is built from 14 residues. With V trimmed by 5 bases and J by 5 bases, 11 bases remained unmatched. Germline CDR1 DFQATT, CDR2 SNEGSKA (reference sequence). For the CDR3, the DNA is TGCAGTGCTTTCGGACAGGCCGAGGGGTATGGCTACACCTTC. Amino acids: CSAFGQAEGYGYTF.

This clonotype was recorded at least ten times. CDR3 DNA sequence: TGCGCCAGCAGCTCCCTTAGTAGCGGGGACCAAGAGACCCAGTACTTC. Its protein is CASSSLSSGDQETQYF. This chain uses TRBV5-1 with TRBJ2-5, with 8 positions matching TRBD2. This CDR3 contains 16 residues. V gave up 3 bases and J gave up 0 bases; unmatched junction bases: 7. Germline V gives CDR1 SGHRS, CDR2 YFSETQ.

This clonotype was observed at least ten times. The rearrangement joins TRBV6-1 to TRBJ2-7, with 7 bases aligning to TRBD1. V lost 8 bases, J lost 5 bases, and 6 bases stayed unmatched. From germline, CDR1 is MNHNS and CDR2 SASEGT. The CDR3 is made up of 12 amino acids. The CDR3 spells CASLLQGNEQYF. CDR3 DNA: TGTGCCAGCCTCCTACAGGGGAACGAGCAGTACTTC.

This clonotype was detected only a few times. The J gene is TRBJ1-4, the V gene TRBV7-9; 9 bases align to TRBD1. The J segment lost 7 bases and the V segment lost 3 bases, leaving 9 bases of the junction unmatched. Germline loops: CDR1 SEHNR, CDR2 FQNEAQ (reference sequence). The CDR3 has 16 amino acids. This CDR3 is CASSFAPGQGSEKLFF. The CDR3 DNA sequence: TGTGCCAGCAGCTTCGCCCCGGGACAGGGAAGTGAAAAACTGTTTTTT.

In this sample, this clonotype turned up many times. The chain uses TRBV18 and TRBJ2-4; the D call may be TRBD1 or TRBD2 (6 bases each). This CDR3 contains 16 residues. The V gene's germline CDR1 is KGHSH and CDR2 LQKENI. V was trimmed by 2 bases and J by 5 bases, leaving 16 bases between them. The CDR3 region is CASSPGSGGDENIQYF. In nucleotides, the CDR3 is TGTGCCAGCTCACCAGGGTCCGGGGGCGATGAAAACATTCAGTACTTC.

In this sample, this clonotype turned up many times. This rearrangement joins TRBV27 to TRBJ1-2, with unresolved D. This CDR3 region has 15 residues. V was trimmed by 5 bases and J by 4 bases, leaving 17 bases between them. The germline gives CDR1 MNHEY, CDR2 SMNVEV (reference sequence). DNA for the CDR3: TGTGCCAGCAGTACCCGGGAGCGACCACTCTATGGCTACACCTTC. The encoded protein is CASSTRERPLYGYTF.

This clonotype came up many times. The chain links TRBV6-1 to TRBJ2-7; D perhaps matches TRBD1 (6 bases). The CDR3 length is 13 residues. From germline, CDR1 is MNHNS and CDR2 SASEGT. V was clipped by 4 bases and J by 4 bases, with 11 bases between them. The CDR3 DNA is TGTGCCAGCAGTGCTCTAGGGGGATACGAGCAGTACGTC. Encoded protein: CASSALGGYEQYV.

This clonotype appeared a few times. The DNA for the CDR3 is TGCAGCGGGATTAGCGGGGAAGCCTACAATGAGCAGTTCTTC. Translating it yields CSGISGEAYNEQFF. The genes are TRBV29-1 and TRBJ2-1; 8 bases line up with TRBD2. Germline trimming cut 7 bases from V and 2 bases from J; bases unmatched to any gene: 7. The CDR3 has 14 residues. From germline, CDR1 is SQVTM and CDR2 ANQGSEA.

This clonotype was seen repeatedly, ten times or more. This chain joins TRBV5-1 and TRBJ1-2; possibly TRBD1 for D (5 bases). The CDR3 sequence is 14 residues long. Germline V gene lookup returns CDR1 SGHRS and CDR2 YFSETQ. V gave up 3 bases and J gave up 6 bases, with 15 bases separating them. CDR3 bases: TGCGCCAGCAGCTGGGCAGGGCGGCGGAATGGCTACACCTTC. This sequence encodes CASSWAGRRNGYTF.

This clonotype was recorded at least ten times. The V call is TRBV4-2, the J call TRBJ1-1, with D possibly TRBD1 on 5 matching bases. Germline assignment: CDR1 LGHNA and CDR2 YNFKEQ. This CDR3 is 19 amino acids long. The V end lost 0 bases, the J end lost 4 bases, and 24 bases lay between the germline ends. CDR3 region: CASSQDGFMGGDSRTEAFF. The DNA for the CDR3 is TGTGCCAGCAGCCAAGATGGTTTTATGGGGGGTGACTCTCGCACTGAAGCTTTCTTT.

This clonotype was counted ten times or more. The chain links TRBV7-3 to TRBJ2-2, with 7 nucleotides matching TRBD1. The length of the CDR3 is 18 residues. CDR1 SGHTA and CDR2 FQGTGA come from the germline V gene. V trimming: 2 bases; J trimming: 2 bases; junction bases outside the gene matches: 11. The CDR3 loop reads CASSLWATGPRNTGELFF. Written as DNA, the CDR3 is TGTGCCAGCAGCTTATGGGCGACAGGGCCACGAAACACCGGGGAGCTGTTTTTT.

This clonotype has at least ten counts. The rearrangement links TRBV7-2 to TRBJ2-3; D is undetermined. This CDR3 is 15 amino acids long. Germline values: CDR1 SGHTA, CDR2 FQGNSA. V lost 5 bases and J 3 bases, leaving 15 bases between the germline ends. CDR3 DNA sequence: TGTGCCAGCAGCCTCGCCTGGGCCGGGACAGATACGCAGTATTTT. The encoded protein is CASSLAWAGTDTQYF.

The chain carries TRBV5-4 and TRBJ2-3; D remains unclear. The ends were cut back, 2 bases at V and 6 bases at J, with 10 bases in the middle. The germline CDR1 and CDR2 sequences are SGHNT and YYREEE (reference sequence). The CDR3 consists of 13 residues. As DNA, the CDR3 is TGTGCCAGCAGCTTTCGTCTTGTTGATACGCAGTATTTT. Its protein is CASSFRLVDTQYF.

The sample holds a few counts of this clonotype. The V call is TRBV20-1, the J call TRBJ2-5; D gene ambiguous. Germline-derived CDR1 and CDR2 are DFQATT and SNEGSKA (reference sequence). The V and J ends lost 0 bases and 2 bases respectively, with 10 bases between them. CDR3 length equals 14 residues. CDR3 bases: TGCAGTGCTAGAGAAGGATTATTACAAGAGACCCAGTACTTC. Translated, it gives CSAREGLLQETQYF.

This clonotype has a handful of counts. This chain joins TRBV5-1 and TRBJ2-3; possibly TRBD1 for D (5 bases). Germline loops: CDR1 SGHRS, CDR2 YFSETQ. There are 14 residues in the CDR3. V dropped 0 bases and J dropped 5 bases, with 10 bases sitting between them. The CDR3: CASSLVGEVDTQYF. The DNA for the CDR3 is TGCGCCAGCAGCTTGGTAGGGGAAGTAGATACGCAGTATTTT.

To note about this clonotype: A much bigger clone sits one base away, suggesting this may be a read error. The chain links TRBV20-1 to TRBJ2-7; 7 bases are a match to TRBD2. Germline assignment: CDR1 DFQATT and CDR2 SNEGSKA (reference sequence). The CDR3 runs to 15 residues. The J segment lost 3 bases and the V segment lost 3 bases, leaving 11 bases of the junction unmatched. The CDR3 sequence is CSASGGAAGIYEQYF. The CDR3 region has the DNA TGCAGTGCTAGCGGCGGGGCAGCGGGGATCTACGAGCAGTACTTC.

This clonotype was recorded many times. The J gene is TRBJ2-3, the V gene TRBV12-3 or TRBV12-4; TRBD2 aligns across 7 bases. The CDR3 consists of 16 residues. The V and J ends lost 4 bases and 5 bases, in that order; junction bases with no gene match: 12. The CDR3, as DNA: TGTGCCAGCAGTTGGGGGGGTTCGGGCTCGGGAGATACGCAGTATTTT. It specifies CASSWGGSGSGDTQYF.